This TCR beta chain was recorded in a study of blood T cells in healthy people across ages. Germline CDR1 reads LNHNV; CDR2 reads YYDKDF (reference sequence). The CDR3 runs 12 residues. V lost 2 bases and J 4 bases, leaving 5 bases between the germline ends. Through a sample-barcoded 5' primer and a J-beta primer mix, a second PCR was run for roughly 6 to 11 cycles. TCRdb called the 5' RACE reads again in MiXCR, with one record for every CDR3 protein. The sample yields about 1,800,000 distinct CDR3 sequences, roughly 27% seen once. The sequenced material came from blood. This chain uses TRBV15 with TRBJ2-5; D is unresolved. The receptor comes from a woman aged 25 to 39 in good health. The CDR3 nucleotides read TGTGCCACCAGCAGACAGCTAGAGACCCAGTACTTC. It encodes CATSRQLETQYF. The whole variable domain, filled in from reference TRBV15 and TRBJ2-5, reads DAMVIQNPRYQVTQFGKPVTLSCSQTLNHNVMYWYQQKSSQAPKLLFHYYDKDFNNEADTPDNFQSRRPNTSFCFLDIRSPGLGDTAMYLCATSRQLETQYFGPGTRLLVL.